The subject of this entry is one T cell receptor beta chain. This entry comes from a study of brain T cells in children with intractable seizures. Only cases whose brain tissue showed the highest T cell transcript signatures were sequenced. Clones were read by immunoSEQ multiplex PCR, and TCRdb kept only the in-frame ones, dropping some. The sample records 70,000 to 85,000 clones, around 91% being singletons. Trimming removed 1 base from V and 5 bases from J, with 3 bases in between. CDR3 length: 12 amino acids. CDR1 and CDR2 (germline): SGDLS, YYNGEE. The receptor's source is a girl aged 2 to 10 with Rasmussen encephalitis and intractable seizures. This chain connects TRBV9 to TRBJ2-2, with no clear D. Sequencing was performed on peripheral blood, taken at surgery. Written as DNA, the CDR3 is TGTGCCAGCAGCGTACTTACCGGGGAGCTGTTTTTT. Residues: CASSVLTGELFF.